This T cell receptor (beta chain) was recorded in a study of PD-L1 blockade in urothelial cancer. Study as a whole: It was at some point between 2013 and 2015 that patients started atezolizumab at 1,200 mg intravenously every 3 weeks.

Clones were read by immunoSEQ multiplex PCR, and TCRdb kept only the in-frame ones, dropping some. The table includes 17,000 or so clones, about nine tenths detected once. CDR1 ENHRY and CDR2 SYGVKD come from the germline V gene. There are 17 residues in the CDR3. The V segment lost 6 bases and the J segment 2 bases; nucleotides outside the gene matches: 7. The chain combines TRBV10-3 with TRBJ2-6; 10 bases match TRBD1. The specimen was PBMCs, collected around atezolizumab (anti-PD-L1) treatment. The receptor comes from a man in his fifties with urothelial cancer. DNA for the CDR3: TGTGCCATCAGGAAGACAGGGGGCACCCCTGGGGCCAACGTCCTGACTTTC. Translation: CAIRKTGGTPGANVLTF.